This entry features one T cell receptor (beta chain) sequence. Its antigen remains unidentified. These data belong to a study of shared clonotypes between healthy human individuals. Whole-study findings and limits: Sequencing depth was expected to affect clonotype sharing among donors.

Produced via immunoSEQ multiplex PCR; TCRdb's table is partial and in-frame only. The profile covers some 2.1 million clones, with 85% to 95% appearing a single time and around 1.1% taken by the ten largest. V shed 0 bases and J 4 bases; nucleotides not matched to a gene: 1. Germline V gene data show CDR1 as LNHDA and CDR2 as SQIVND (reference sequence). The CDR3 loop spans 14 amino acids. Naive CD8 populations comprised CD45RO-negative cells positively selected for CCR7, excluding terminally differentiated effector memory CD45RA+ cells. This sequence joins TRBV19 and TRBJ2-7, with 9 bases matching TRBD2. The TCR comes from a man aged 18 to 35 in good health. The sequenced sample consisted of naive CD8+ T cells sorted from blood. CDR3: CASSIDAGGYEQYF. CDR3 in DNA: TGTGCCAGTAGTATAGATGCGGGGGGGTACGAGCAGTACTTC.